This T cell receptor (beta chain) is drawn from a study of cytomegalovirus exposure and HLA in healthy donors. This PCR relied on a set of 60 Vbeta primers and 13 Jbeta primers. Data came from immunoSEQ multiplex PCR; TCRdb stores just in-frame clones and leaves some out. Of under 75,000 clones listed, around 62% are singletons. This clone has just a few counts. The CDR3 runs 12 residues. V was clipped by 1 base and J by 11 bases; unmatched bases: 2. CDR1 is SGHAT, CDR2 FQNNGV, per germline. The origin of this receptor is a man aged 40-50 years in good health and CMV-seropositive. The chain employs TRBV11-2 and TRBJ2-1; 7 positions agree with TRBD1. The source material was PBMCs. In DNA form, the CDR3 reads TGTGCCAGCAGCTTAGGGACAGGCCAGCAGTTCTTC. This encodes CASSLGTGQQFF. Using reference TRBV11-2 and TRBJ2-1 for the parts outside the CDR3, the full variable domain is EAGVAQSPRYKIIEKRQSVAFWCNPISGHATLYWYQQILGQGPKLLIQFQNNGVVDDSQLPKDRFSAERLKGVDSTLKIQPAKLEDSAVYLCASSLGTGQQFFGPGTRLTVL.